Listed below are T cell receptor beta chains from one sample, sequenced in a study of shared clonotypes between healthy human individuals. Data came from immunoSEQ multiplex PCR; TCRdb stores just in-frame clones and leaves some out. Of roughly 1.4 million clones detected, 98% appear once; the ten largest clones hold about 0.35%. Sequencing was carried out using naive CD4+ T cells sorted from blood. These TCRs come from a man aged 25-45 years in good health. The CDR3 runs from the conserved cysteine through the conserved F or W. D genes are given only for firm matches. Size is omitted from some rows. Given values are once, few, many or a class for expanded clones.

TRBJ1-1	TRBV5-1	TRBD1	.	TGCGCCAGCAGTCCTACAGGGGCGGGAACTGAAGCTTTCTTT	CASSPTGAGTEAFF
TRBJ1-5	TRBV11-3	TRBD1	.	TGTGCCAGCAGCTTAGAGACAGGGCTTGAGGAGCCCCAGCATTTT	CASSLETGLEEPQHF
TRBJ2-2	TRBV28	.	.	TGTGCCAGCAGCTTCCTCGGTTTGGGCCCTGACACCGGGGAGCTGTTTTTT	CASSFLGLGPDTGELFF
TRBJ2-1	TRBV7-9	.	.	TGTGCCACTAAGGTGAATGAGCAGTTCTTC	CATKVNEQFF
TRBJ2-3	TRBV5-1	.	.	TGCGCCAGCAGCCCAAGGACTGTAAGCACAGATACGCAGTATTTT	CASSPRTVSTDTQYF
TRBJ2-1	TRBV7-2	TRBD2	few	TGTGCCAGCAGCCCCCCTAGCGGGAGAGCCAACAATGAGCAGTTCTTC	CASSPPSGRANNEQFF
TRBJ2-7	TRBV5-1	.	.	TGCGCCAGCAGCTTGGTCGCAGCGCCAGCACCACCATACGAGCAGTACTTC	CASSLVAAPAPPYEQYF
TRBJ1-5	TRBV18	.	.	TGTGCCAGCTCACCCCAGGACAATCAGCCCCAGCATTTT	CASSPQDNQPQHF
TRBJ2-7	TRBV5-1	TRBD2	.	TGCGCCAGCAGCTTGGGAACGAGCGGGAGAATGAGCGAGCAGTACTTC	CASSLGTSGRMSEQYF
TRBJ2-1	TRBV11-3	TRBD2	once	TGTGCCAGCAGTCCAGCGGGATCTGTGGCTGAGCAGTTCTTC	CASSPAGSVAEQFF
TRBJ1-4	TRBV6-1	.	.	TGTGCCAGCAGGGAGCGTGAAAAACTGTTTTTT	CASREREKLFF
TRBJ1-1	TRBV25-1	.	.	TGTGCCAGCAGCCCAACCCCCGGGTCGGGTGACACTGAAGCTTTCTTT	CASSPTPGSGDTEAFF
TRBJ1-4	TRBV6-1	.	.	TGTGCCAGCAGTGATTTCCAAATTGCGGGGGCAGCAACTAATGAAAAACTGTTTTTT	CASSDFQIAGAATNEKLFF
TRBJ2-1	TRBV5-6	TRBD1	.	TGTGCCAGCAGTAGACAGGGTGACAATGAGCAGTTCTTC	CASSRQGDNEQFF
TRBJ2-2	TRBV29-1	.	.	TGCAGCGTTGGTTGGGGCAACACCGGGGAGCTGTTTTTT	CSVGWGNTGELFF
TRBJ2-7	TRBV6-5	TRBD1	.	TGTGCCAGCAGCCCAGACAGGGGGCCCTACGAGCAGTACTTC	CASSPDRGPYEQYF
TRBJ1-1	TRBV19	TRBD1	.	TGTGCCACTAAGAGACAGGGGCGTGAAGCTTTCTTT	CATKRQGREAFF
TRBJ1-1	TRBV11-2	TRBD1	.	TGTGCCAGCAGCTTCTGGGACAGTGGGAACACTGAAGCTTTCTTT	CASSFWDSGNTEAFF
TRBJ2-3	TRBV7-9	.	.	TGTGCCAGCAGCTTGGATGTATGGGCAGATACGCAGTATTTT	CASSLDVWADTQYF
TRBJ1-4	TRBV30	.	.	TGTGCCTGGACCGGGGCGACTAATGAAAAACTGTTTTTT	CAWTGATNEKLFF
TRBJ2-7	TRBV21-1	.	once	TGTGCCAGCAGCAATGACAGGGGTCTAACCTACGAGCAGTACTTC	CASSNDRGLTYEQYF
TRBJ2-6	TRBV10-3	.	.	TGTGCCATCAGTGAGTCGAGGGGGGATCCCGGGGCCAACGTCCTGACTTTC	CAISESRGDPGANVLTF
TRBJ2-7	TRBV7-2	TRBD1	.	TGTGCCAGCAGCTTATCGGTCAGACAGGGGTACGAGCAGTACTTC	CASSLSVRQGYEQYF
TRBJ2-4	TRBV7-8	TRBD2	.	TGTGCCAGCAGCTTAGACGGGACTAGCGTCCCCATTAACTTC	CASSLDGTSVPINF
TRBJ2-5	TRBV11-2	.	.	TGTGCCAGCAGCCCATGGGGGGAGACCCAGTACTTC	CASSPWGETQYF
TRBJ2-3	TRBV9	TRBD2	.	TGTGCCAGCAGCCCAACCGGGACCGGGGGGAACACAGATACGCAGTATTTT	CASSPTGTGGNTDTQYF
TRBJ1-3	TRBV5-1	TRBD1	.	TGCGCCAGCAGCTCTACAGGGGAAATGAGCTCTGGAAACACCATATATTTT	CASSSTGEMSSGNTIYF
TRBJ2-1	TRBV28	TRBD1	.	TGTGCCAGCAGACTAACAGGGGGCCGGAGGCATGAGCAGTTCTTC	CASRLTGGRRHEQFF
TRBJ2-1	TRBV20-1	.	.	TGCAGTGGGGAGCGTGGTGAGCAGTTCTTC	CSGERGEQFF
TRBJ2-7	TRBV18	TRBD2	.	TGTGCCAGCTCACCACAAGGGGTAGCGGGAGGTGATGAGCAGTACTTC	CASSPQGVAGGDEQYF
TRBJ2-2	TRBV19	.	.	TGTGCCAGTAGTATCGGCGCGGGGACCGGGGAGCTGTTTTTT	CASSIGAGTGELFF
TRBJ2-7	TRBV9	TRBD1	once	TGTGCCAGCAGCGTCGGACAGGGGAGGGACGAGCAGTACTTC	CASSVGQGRDEQYF
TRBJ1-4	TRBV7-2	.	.	TGTGCCAGCAGCCCCCCGGGGGCCATCGTTAATGAAAAACTGTTTTTT	CASSPPGAIVNEKLFF
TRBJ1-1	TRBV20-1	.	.	TGCAGTGCTAGGGGGGTCCCTGAAGCTTTCTTT	CSARGVPEAFF
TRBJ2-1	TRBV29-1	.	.	TGCAGCGTTGGGATTACCGGTGGGTACAATGAGCAGTTCTTC	CSVGITGGYNEQFF
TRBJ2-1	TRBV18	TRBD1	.	TGTGCCAGCTCACCACCGGACAGGGGGTACAATGAGCAGTTCTTC	CASSPPDRGYNEQFF
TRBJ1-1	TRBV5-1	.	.	TGCGCCAGCAGCCCGCGGGGCTCTGAAGCTTTCTTT	CASSPRGSEAFF
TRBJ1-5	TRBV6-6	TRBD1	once	TGTGCCAGCAGTGACTACAGGGGAAAGGGCAATCAGCCCCAGCATTTT	CASSDYRGKGNQPQHF
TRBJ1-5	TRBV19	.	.	TGTGCCAGTACCCCGTTTTTTTCCTCGGGTTTTCAGCCCCAGCATTTT	CASTPFFSSGFQPQHF
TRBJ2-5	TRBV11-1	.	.	TGTGCCAGCAGCACGGGGTACCGCGAGACCCAGTACTTC	CASSTGYRETQYF
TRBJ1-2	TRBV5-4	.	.	TGTGCCAGCAGCTTGGAACAGTCGAACTATGGCTACACCTTC	CASSLEQSNYGYTF
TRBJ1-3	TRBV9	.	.	TGTGCCAGCAGCGTAGAGGGTCTCAGAGGAAACACCATATATTTT	CASSVEGLRGNTIYF
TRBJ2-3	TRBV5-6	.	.	TGTGCCAGCAGCCCGCCGGGACTTGCACTCACAGATACGCAGTATTTT	CASSPPGLALTDTQYF
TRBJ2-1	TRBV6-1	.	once	TGTGCCAGCAGTCCGGGACAAAACTACAATGAGCAGTTCTTC	CASSPGQNYNEQFF
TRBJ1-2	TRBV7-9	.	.	TGTGCCAGCAGCTTTTCGGCCATCCCGGGGGTAAATGGCTACACCTTC	CASSFSAIPGVNGYTF
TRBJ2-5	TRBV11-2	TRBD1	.	TGTGCCAGCAGCCGTACAACAGGGGGCCAAGAGACCCAGTACTTC	CASSRTTGGQETQYF
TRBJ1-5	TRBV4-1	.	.	TGCGCCAGCAGCCAAGAAGCAGATTATAGCAATCAGCCCCAGCATTTT	CASSQEADYSNQPQHF
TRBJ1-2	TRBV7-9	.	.	TGTGCCAGCAGCACCGACACGGACTATGGCTACACCTTC	CASSTDTDYGYTF
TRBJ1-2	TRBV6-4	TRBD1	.	TGTGCCAGCAGGGACAGGGGCTCCTATGGCTACACCTTC	CASRDRGSYGYTF